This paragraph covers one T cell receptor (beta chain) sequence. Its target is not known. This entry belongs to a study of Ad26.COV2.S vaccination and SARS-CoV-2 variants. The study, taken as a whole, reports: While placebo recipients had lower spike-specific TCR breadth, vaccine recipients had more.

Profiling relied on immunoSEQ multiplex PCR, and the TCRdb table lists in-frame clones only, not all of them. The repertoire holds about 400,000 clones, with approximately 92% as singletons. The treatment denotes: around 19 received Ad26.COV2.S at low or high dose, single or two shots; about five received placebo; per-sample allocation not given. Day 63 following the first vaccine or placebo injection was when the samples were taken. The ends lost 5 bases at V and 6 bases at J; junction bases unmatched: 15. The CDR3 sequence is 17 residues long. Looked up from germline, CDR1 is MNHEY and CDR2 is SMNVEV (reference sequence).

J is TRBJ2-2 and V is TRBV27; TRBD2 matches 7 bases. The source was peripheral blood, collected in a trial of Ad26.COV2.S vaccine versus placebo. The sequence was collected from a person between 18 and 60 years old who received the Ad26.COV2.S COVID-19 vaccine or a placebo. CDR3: CASSPPPVSGVPGELFF. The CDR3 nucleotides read TGTGCCAGCAGTCCGCCCCCGGTAAGCGGGGTACCCGGGGAGCTGTTTTTT.